Shown below are 27 T cell receptor beta chains from a single sample sequenced in a study of tumor and adjacent non-tumor tissue in lung cancer. TCRbeta libraries were built with three rounds of nested PCR, modified from ARM-PCR. TCRdb called the multiplex PCR reads again in MiXCR, with one record for every CDR3 protein. This sample yields about 93,000 distinct CDR3 sequences, of which just over 65% are seen a single time; approximately 20% belongs to the top ten. The template was RNA from unsorted bulk tissue. Input material: lung tumor tissue. The receptors stem from a man aged 60-69 years with non-small cell lung cancer.

In nucleotides, the CDR3 is TGTGCCTGGAGTATAGCACTAGCGGGACTTAACATCCTGACTTTC. Translated, it gives CAWSIALAGLNILTF. The genes are TRBV30 and TRBJ2-6; 10 nucleotides line up with TRBD2. This CDR3 region has 15 residues. In germline, CDR1 is GTSNPN, CDR2 SVGIG (reference sequence). V was pared by 2 bases and J by 14 bases, with 12 bases of the junction left unmatched.

The chain recombines TRBV12-3 or TRBV12-4 with TRBJ2-1; TRBD1 agrees at 10 bases. The V and J ends lost 5 bases and 8 bases, in that order; junction bases with no gene match: 12. The CDR3 is made up of 16 amino acids. DNA of the CDR3: TGTGCCAGCAGTCCCAGGACAGGGGGGATGTACGATGAGCAGTTCTTC. Translation: CASSPRTGGMYDEQFF.

The CDR3 nucleotides read TGTGCCAGCAGCAAAAGGACTAGCGGATCACAAGAGACCCAGTACTTC. It codes for CASSKRTSGSQETQYF. V is TRBV11-2 and J is TRBJ2-5, with 10 positions matching TRBD2. Trimming at V came to 5 bases and at J to 2 bases, leaving 8 bases not matched to a gene. The CDR3 is 16 amino acids. Germline CDR1 and CDR2: SGHAT and FQNNGV.

This clonotype was recorded only once. The conserved closing phenylalanine or tryptophan is absent in this CDR3, likely reflecting a read error. The genes are TRBV29-1 and TRBJ2-3; 8 bases agree with TRBD2. Per germline, CDR1 SQVTM and CDR2 ANQGSEA. Trimming removed 4 bases from V and 1 base from J; junction bases left unmatched: 4. This CDR3 comprises 14 residues. In DNA, the CDR3 is TGCAGCGTTGTGAAAGCGGGGGGCACAGATACGCAGTATTTG. This translates into CSVVKAGGTDTQYL.

The rearrangement uses TRBV7-9 and TRBJ2-7; 7 nucleotides align to TRBD2. This CDR3 spans 15 amino acids. The J segment lost 6 bases and the V segment lost 5 bases, leaving 13 bases of the junction unmatched. The germline V gene encodes CDR1 SEHNR and CDR2 FQNEAQ (reference sequence). CDR3 in DNA: TGTGCCAGCAGCATACTGGCGGGAGCATTAGGCGAGCAGTACTTC. As protein: CASSILAGALGEQYF.

At least ten counts were recorded for this clonotype. J is TRBJ2-3 and V is TRBV12-3 or TRBV12-4, with D possibly TRBD2 on 5 matching bases. This CDR3 region has 19 residues. The V and J ends lost 6 bases and 0 bases respectively, with 25 bases between them. CDR3 sequence: CASSPGGFVRSPSTDTQYF. CDR3 in DNA: TGTGCCAGCAGCCCCGGAGGATTTGTTAGGAGCCCTAGCACAGATACGCAGTATTTT.

This chain connects TRBV7-9 to TRBJ2-7; the D gene is possibly TRBD1 (5 bases). The V gene's germline CDR1 is SEHNR and CDR2 FQNEAQ (reference sequence). The CDR3 length is 18 residues. V was shortened by 5 bases and J by 4 bases, with 27 bases between the two germline ends. The DNA for the CDR3 is TGTGCCAGCAGCCAAGGCGGCACGTACAGGCTGTCATTTTACGAGCAGTACTTC. The encoded protein is CASSQGGTYRLSFYEQYF.

This clonotype was observed once. The conserved phenylalanine or tryptophan is not found at the CDR3 terminus, so this likely reflects a read error. This rearrangement joins TRBV29-1 to TRBJ2-2; TRBD2 agrees at 11 bases. This CDR3 has 14 amino acids. CDR1 and CDR2 (germline): SQVTM, ANQGSEA. After removal of 6 bases from V and 2 bases from J, the junction contained 2 bases not matched to a gene. The CDR3, as DNA: TGCAGCGTCGGACTAGCGGGTAACACCGGGGAGCTGTTTCAT. Protein sequence: CSVGLAGNTGELFH.

The rearrangement joins TRBV28 to TRBJ2-4; 7 nucleotides line up with TRBD1. With 5 bases clipped from V and 3 bases from J, the junction kept 4 bases outside the gene matches. Germline lookup yields CDR1 MDHEN and CDR2 SYDVKM. This CDR3 region has 14 residues. The DNA for the CDR3 is TGTGCCAGCAGTGATGACAGGGTCAAAAACATTCAGTACTTC. Its translation is CASSDDRVKNIQYF.

This clonotype was observed at least ten times. This chain uses TRBV7-9 with TRBJ2-4, with unresolved D. Per the germline V gene, CDR1 is SEHNR and CDR2 is FQNEAQ (reference sequence). V shed 4 bases and J shed 0 bases, with 13 bases lying between them. There are 16 residues in the CDR3. The CDR3 DNA reads TGTGCCAGCAGCTCTGGGGTGGAGCTAGCCAAAAACATTCAGTACTTC. Translated, it gives CASSSGVELAKNIQYF.

The sample holds a few counts of this clonotype. The chain recombines TRBV5-6 with TRBJ2-3; D is ambiguous. The J call may not be correct, given that the DNA end is closer to TRBJ1-5. The germline V gene encodes CDR1 SGHDT and CDR2 YYEEEE. CDR3 length: 18 residues. As DNA, the CDR3 is TGTGCCAGCAGCTCATCCCTTGTTGGTGGTGTTTGGGCGGATACGCAGCATTTT. Translated, it gives CASSSSLVGGVWADTQHF.

This clonotype showed up many times. V is TRBV13 and J is TRBJ2-7, with 8 positions matching TRBD1. V lost 4 bases to trimming and J lost 0 bases; unmatched junction nucleotides: 2. This CDR3 spans 14 amino acids. Germline CDR1 is PRHDT and CDR2 is FYEKMQ (reference sequence). The CDR3 loop reads CASSYGQGSYEQYF. The CDR3 DNA sequence: TGTGCCAGCAGCTATGGACAGGGCTCCTACGAGCAGTACTTC.

As for this clonotype: Relative to the germline gene, one junction end is altered; a read error may explain this. The rearrangement joins TRBV11-2 to TRBJ2-1; D is possibly TRBD2 (5 bases). This CDR3 has 16 amino acids. CDR1 and CDR2 (germline): SGHAT, FQNNGV. CDR3 in amino acids: CASSSERRSSYNEQFF. DNA of the CDR3: TGTGCTAGCAGCTCAGAGCGGAGGAGCTCCTACAATGAGCAGTTCTTC.

The chain combines TRBV11-3 with TRBJ2-1; D unclear. Germline-derived CDR1 and CDR2 are SGHNT and YENEEA. V was shortened by 2 bases and J by 10 bases, with 24 bases between the two germline ends. The CDR3 covers 17 residues. CDR3 sequence (DNA): TGTGCCAGCAGCTTAAGTCACGAACTATCCACGAGCATGGAGCAGTTCTTC. Protein: CASSLSHELSTSMEQFF.

This clonotype was seen only a few times. The V and J genes are TRBV6-2 or TRBV6-3 and TRBJ2-3, with a tentative D call TRBD1 (6 bases). The CDR3 extends over 14 amino acids. The V and J ends lost 7 bases and 5 bases respectively, with 16 bases between them. Germline V gene data show CDR1 as MNHEY and CDR2 as SVGEGT. The CDR3 region has the DNA TGTGCCAGCAACAAGGGGGTAGCTGTAGATACGCAGTATTTT. It is translated as CASNKGVAVDTQYF.

For this clonotype: At one end the junction does not follow the germline gene, possibly because of a read error. This chain joins TRBV11-1 and TRBJ1-3, with no clear D. From germline, CDR1 is SGHAT and CDR2 FQDESV (reference sequence). The length of the CDR3 is 14 residues. The CDR3, as DNA: TGTGCCAGCAGCTTCGGAAAGAATGGGAACACCATATATTTC. This translates into CASSFGKNGNTIYF.

As regards this clonotype: One end of the junction is discordant with germline, which a read error may explain. The chain links TRBV6-2 or TRBV6-3 to TRBJ1-5; TRBD1 agrees at 9 bases. Per germline, CDR1 MNHEY and CDR2 SVGEGT. The CDR3 has 15 residues. The CDR3 bases are TGTGCCAACAGCTTTACGGGACAGGGTTATCAGCCCCATCATTTT. Residues: CANSFTGQGYQPHHF.

To note about this clonotype: Just one base apart from a much larger clone, this may be a read error. As the CDR3 is not closed by the conserved phenylalanine or tryptophan, this likely results from a read error. V and J are TRBV7-8 and TRBJ2-7; no firm D call. Germline V gene lookup returns CDR1 SGHVS and CDR2 FQNEAQ. The V end was cut by 1 base, the J end by 5 bases, with 6 bases between. CDR3 length: 12 residues. Written as DNA, the CDR3 is TGTGCCAGCAGCTTAGACAGCCACGAGCAGTACTTG. Amino acids: CASSLDSHEQYL.

In regard to this clonotype: A read error may explain this, as a much larger clone is one base away. The CDR3 DNA follows: TGCAGTGCTAGGGTGGGGGGACTGGACTGTGGCTACACCTTC. It yields the protein CSARVGGLDCGYTF. The chain combines TRBV20-1 with TRBJ1-2; D is perhaps TRBD1 (5 bases). This CDR3 is 14 amino acids long. The germline V and J ends were trimmed by 3 bases and 7 bases, with 18 bases remaining between them. CDR1 is DFQATT and CDR2 is SNEGSKA in the germline V gene (reference sequence).

Notes on this clonotype: A read error may account for a junction end that differs from germline. The V call is TRBV13, the J call TRBJ1-2; the match to TRBD1 covers 10 bases. The germline CDR1 and CDR2 sequences are PRHDT and FYEKMQ (reference sequence). This CDR3 is built from 14 residues. The chain's CDR3 is CGSREDRGVYGYTF. As DNA, the CDR3 is TGCGGCAGCAGGGAGGACAGGGGGGTCTACGGCTACACCTTC.

This clonotype was counted ten times or more. The chain recombines TRBV28 with TRBJ2-6, with D possibly TRBD2 on 6 matching bases. V dropped 8 bases and J dropped 1 base, with 12 bases sitting between them. CDR3 length: 15 residues. Germline V lookup: CDR1 MDHEN, CDR2 SYDVKM. CDR3 coding DNA: TGTGCCAGCCATTTGCGGGGTTCTGGGGCCAACGTCCTGACTTTC. Its translation is CASHLRGSGANVLTF. Drawing the rest from reference TRBV28 and TRBJ2-6, the complete variable domain is DVKVTQSSRYLVKRTGEKVFLECVQDMDHENMFWYRQDPGLGLRLIYFSYDVKMKEKGDIPEGYSVSREKKERFSLILESASTNQTSMYLCASHLRGSGANVLTFGAGSRLTVL.

Notes on this clonotype: This clone may be a read error of a much larger clone one base away. J is TRBJ2-7 and V is TRBV20-1, with D possibly TRBD2 on 6 matching bases. Germline V gene data show CDR1 as DFQATT and CDR2 as SNEGSKA (reference sequence). V lost 3 bases and J lost 2, with 20 bases in between. The CDR3 has 16 amino acids. Here the CDR3 reads CSASLVAEVGAYEQYF. DNA for the CDR3: TGCAGTGCTAGCTTGGTAGCGGAAGTGGGGGCCTACGAGCAGTACTTC.

This sequence joins TRBV12-3 or TRBV12-4 and TRBJ1-1, with 7 bases fitting TRBD1. The CDR3 consists of 13 residues. Losses at the gene ends were 10 bases for V and 7 bases for J; bases not matched to a gene: 12. The CDR3 coding sequence is TGTGCCAACAATGCAGGGGGATGGGGTGAAGCTTTCTTT. Protein: CANNAGGWGEAFF.

This clonotype was seen only a few times. J is TRBJ2-1 and V is TRBV20-1; 7 bases agree with TRBD2. Trimming at V came to 0 bases and at J to 2 bases, leaving 7 bases not matched to a gene. Germline V CDR1 and CDR2: DFQATT, SNEGSKA (reference sequence). CDR3 length equals 16 residues. CDR3 residues: CSARDALAVPYNEQFF. The DNA for the CDR3 is TGCAGTGCTAGAGACGCGCTAGCGGTACCCTACAATGAGCAGTTCTTC.

This chain joins TRBV4-1 and TRBJ2-7; 9 positions agree with TRBD1. Germline CDR1 and CDR2: MGHRA and YSYEKL. Losses at the gene ends were 1 base for V and 7 bases for J; bases not matched to a gene: 8. The CDR3 is made up of 15 amino acids. In DNA, the CDR3 is TGCGCCAGCAGCCAAGCCCTGACAGGGGGTTATGAGCAGTACTTC. It encodes CASSQALTGGYEQYF.

This clonotype came up many times. The chain combines TRBV7-8 with TRBJ2-3, with D perhaps TRBD2 (6 bases). The germline CDR1 and CDR2 sequences are SGHVS and FQNEAQ. With 6 bases removed from V and 4 bases from J, the gap between germline ends came to 17 bases. The CDR3 totals 15 residues. CDR3: CASSQSGGPPDTQYF. DNA for the CDR3: TGTGCCAGCAGTCAATCCGGGGGTCCACCAGATACGCAGTATTTT.

About this clonotype: A read error is possible here, since a much larger clone lies one base away. This sequence joins TRBV5-4 and TRBJ2-1; D perhaps matches TRBD2 (6 bases). Per the germline V gene, CDR1 is SGHNT and CDR2 is YYREEE (reference sequence). There are 16 residues in the CDR3. CDR3 loop: CASSFGPGLRNNERFF. CDR3 DNA: TGTGCCAGCAGCTTTGGACCCGGACTACGAAACAATGAGCGGTTCTTC.